This T cell receptor beta chain emerged from a study of blood T cell repertoires in COVID-19. The sample holds a few counts of this clone. Method: immunoSEQ multiplex PCR; TCRdb's copy keeps in-frame clones and lacks some. The sample has around 300,000 clones, approximately 89% seen once. Looked up from germline, CDR1 is LNHDA and CDR2 is SQIVND (reference sequence). Trimming removed 7 bases from V and 2 bases from J, with 8 bases in between. This CDR3 has 12 amino acids. This clonotype originated in a man younger than 40 who had recovered from COVID-19. The chain carries TRBV19 and TRBJ1-2; no reliable D call. Sequencing was performed on PBMCs or T cells enriched from blood (not recorded which). The CDR3 reads CASMRRNYGYTF. The CDR3 DNA reads as TGTGCCAGTATGCGCAGGAACTATGGCTACACCTTC. Drawing the rest from reference TRBV19 and TRBJ1-2, the complete variable domain is DGGITQSPKYLFRKEGQNVTLSCEQNLNHDAMYWYRQDPGQGLRLIYYSQIVNDFQKGDIAEGYSVSREKKESFPLTVTSAQKNPTAFYLCASMRRNYGYTFGSGTRLTVV.